Presented here are 14 T cell receptor beta chains from one specimen sequenced in a study of blood T cell repertoires in COVID-19. Using immunoSEQ multiplex PCR, the repertoire was profiled, and TCRdb retains in-frame clones only, with some absent. Of approximately 200,000 clones in the sample, about 88% are singletons; the top ten hold less than 2%. Sample: peripheral blood. These TCRs come from a man aged 65 to 79 with acute or convalescent COVID-19.

Here the CDR3 reads CASSFLALAYNEQFF. The CDR3 DNA sequence: TGCGCCAGCAGCTTCCTAGCTTTAGCCTACAATGAGCAGTTCTTC. V gene TRBV5-1 combines with J gene TRBJ2-1, with D possibly matching TRBD2 (5 bases). The CDR3 runs to 15 residues. Germline lookup yields CDR1 SGHRS and CDR2 YFSETQ. The ends were cut back, 2 bases at V and 2 bases at J, with 11 bases in the middle.

The chain carries TRBV10-3 and TRBJ1-1; maybe TRBD1 (6 bases). CDR1 is ENHRY and CDR2 is SYGVKD in the germline V gene. The CDR3 totals 12 residues. V lost 3 bases and J 8 bases, leaving 10 bases between the germline ends. CDR3 DNA sequence: TGTGCCATCAGTGATTCAACAGGGGAAGCTTTCTTT. As protein: CAISDSTGEAFF.

The J gene is TRBJ1-2, the V gene TRBV10-3, with 8 bases fitting TRBD1. From germline, CDR1 is ENHRY and CDR2 SYGVKD. There are 13 residues in the CDR3. Losses at the gene ends were 10 bases for V and 4 bases for J; bases not matched to a gene: 8. The CDR3 region is CATSGGKSYGYTF. The CDR3 DNA sequence: TGTGCCACGTCAGGGGGCAAGAGCTATGGCTACACCTTC.

This clone was counted ten times or more. This chain joins TRBV9 and TRBJ2-7; no firm D call. This CDR3 contains 13 residues. V lost 0 bases to trimming and J lost 5 bases, with 9 bases between them. The germline CDR1 and CDR2 sequences are SGDLS and YYNGEE. The CDR3 region has the DNA TGTGCCAGCAGCGTAGACAGCCAGAACGAGCAGTACTTC. Translated, it gives CASSVDSQNEQYF.

The chain is built from TRBV6-5 and TRBJ1-1; D perhaps matches TRBD1 (6 bases). The CDR3 is made up of 12 amino acids. V was pared by 4 bases and J by 4 bases, with 7 bases between. Germline values: CDR1 MNHEY, CDR2 SVGAGI. The CDR3 nucleotides are TGTGCCAGCAGTTCCAGGGGCACTGAAGCTTTCTTT. Residues: CASSSRGTEAFF.

The chain links TRBV28 to TRBJ2-1; 13 positions agree with TRBD2. Germline trimming cut 5 bases from V and 9 bases from J; bases unmatched to any gene: 7. CDR1 and CDR2 from the germline V gene are MDHEN and SYDVKM. The CDR3 consists of 15 residues. CDR3 protein: CASSPPGLAGSEQFF. The CDR3 DNA follows: TGTGCCAGCAGTCCTCCGGGACTAGCGGGATCTGAGCAGTTCTTC.

The J gene is TRBJ2-7, the V gene TRBV4-2; 10 nucleotides agree with TRBD1. This CDR3 has 16 residues. Germline V gene sequence: CDR1 LGHNA, CDR2 YNFKEQ. V dropped 2 bases and J dropped 3; count of bases not matched to a gene: 7. The CDR3 region has the DNA TGTGCCAGCAGCCAATCCTCGGGACAGGGGCACTACGAGCAGTACTTC. It codes for CASSQSSGQGHYEQYF.

This clone showed up just once. V is TRBV7-3 and J is TRBJ2-7, with 10 bases that match TRBD1. There are 15 residues in the CDR3. V gave up 2 bases and J gave up 4 bases; unmatched junction bases: 5. Germline lookup yields CDR1 SGHTA and CDR2 FQGTGA. The CDR3 sequence: CASSLWDRGEYEQYF. CDR3 nucleotide sequence: TGTGCCAGCAGCTTATGGGACAGGGGAGAGTACGAGCAGTACTTC.

The chain recombines TRBV2 with TRBJ2-7, with TRBD2 matching over 9 bases. After removal of 7 bases from V and 2 bases from J, the junction contained 3 bases not matched to a gene. Germline V gives CDR1 SNHLY, CDR2 FYNNEI. There are 13 residues in the CDR3. This chain's CDR3 is CASNSGSPYEQYF. The CDR3 nucleotides read TGTGCCAGCAATAGCGGGAGTCCCTACGAGCAGTACTTC.

This chain links TRBV5-1 with TRBJ1-2, with a weak D call TRBD1 (6 bases). The CDR3 covers 14 residues. Germline CDR1 reads SGHRS; CDR2 reads YFSETQ. V lost 2 bases, J lost 2 bases, and 10 bases lay in between. The CDR3 DNA reads TGCGCCAGCAGCTTTACAGGGCTCAACTATGGCTACACCTTC. Its protein is CASSFTGLNYGYTF.

V usage is TRBV5-1 and J usage is TRBJ2-5, with D possibly matching TRBD1 (6 bases). Germline lookup yields CDR1 SGHRS and CDR2 YFSETQ. CDR3 length: 15 residues. V was pared by 1 base and J by 3 bases, with 13 bases between. The CDR3 region has the DNA TGCGCCAGCAGCTTGACAGGGAGAGTAGAAGAGACCCAGTACTTC. Protein product: CASSLTGRVEETQYF.

This sequence joins TRBV28 and TRBJ1-6; 9 bases are a match to TRBD1. The CDR3 covers 15 residues. Germline CDR1 is MDHEN and CDR2 is SYDVKM. J was trimmed by 5 bases and V by 6 bases; bases with no gene match: 5. The CDR3 DNA sequence: TGTGCCAGCAGCAGGGGACAGGGAAATAATTCACCCCTCCACTTT. Amino acid sequence: CASSRGQGNNSPLHF.

The chain combines TRBV6-4 with TRBJ2-2, with D possibly matching TRBD1 (6 bases). This CDR3 contains 14 residues. Germline CDR1 is MRHNA and CDR2 is SNTAGT. The V end lost 8 bases, the J end lost 1 base, and 11 bases lay between the germline ends. The CDR3 nucleotides are TGTGCCAGCCGATGGACAGAGAACACCGGGGAGCTGTTTTTT. Its translation is CASRWTENTGELFF.

This clone occurred once. This chain links TRBV2 with TRBJ1-1; D perhaps matches TRBD1 (6 bases). This CDR3 has 15 amino acids. Trimming cost V 6 bases and J 1 base, with 15 bases left between them. From germline, CDR1 is SNHLY and CDR2 FYNNEI. The CDR3 here is CASRSPGQENTEAFF. DNA for the CDR3: TGTGCCAGCAGATCTCCGGGACAAGAGAACACTGAAGCTTTCTTT.